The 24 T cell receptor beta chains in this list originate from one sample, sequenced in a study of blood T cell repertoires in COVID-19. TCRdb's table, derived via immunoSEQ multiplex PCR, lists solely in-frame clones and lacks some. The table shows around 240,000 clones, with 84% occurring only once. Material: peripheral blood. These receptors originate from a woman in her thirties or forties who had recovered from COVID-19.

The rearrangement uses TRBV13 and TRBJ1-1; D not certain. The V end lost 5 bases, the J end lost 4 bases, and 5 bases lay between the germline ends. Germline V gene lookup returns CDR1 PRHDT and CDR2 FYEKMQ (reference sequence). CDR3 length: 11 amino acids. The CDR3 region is CASSRSTEAFF. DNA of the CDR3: TGTGCCAGCAGCCGCAGCACTGAAGCTTTCTTT.

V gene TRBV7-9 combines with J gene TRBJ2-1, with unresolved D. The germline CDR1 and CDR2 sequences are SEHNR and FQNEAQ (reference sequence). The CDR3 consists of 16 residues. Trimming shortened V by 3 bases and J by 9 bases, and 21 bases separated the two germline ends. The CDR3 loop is CASSFSHAASISEQFF. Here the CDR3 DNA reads TGTGCCAGCAGCTTCTCCCATGCAGCGTCCATAAGTGAGCAGTTCTTC.

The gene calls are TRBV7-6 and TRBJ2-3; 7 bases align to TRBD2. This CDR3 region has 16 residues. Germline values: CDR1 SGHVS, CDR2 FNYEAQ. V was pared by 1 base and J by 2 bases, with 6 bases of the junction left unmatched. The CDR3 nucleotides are TGTGCCAGCAGCTTAGATCCAGCGGGGAACACAGATACGCAGTATTTT. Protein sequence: CASSLDPAGNTDTQYF.

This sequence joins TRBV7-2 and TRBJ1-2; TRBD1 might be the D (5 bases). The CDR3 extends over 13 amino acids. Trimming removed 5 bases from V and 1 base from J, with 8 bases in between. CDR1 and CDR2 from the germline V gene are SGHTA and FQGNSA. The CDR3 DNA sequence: TGTGCCAGCAGCCGCCAGGGTAACTATGGCTACACCTTC. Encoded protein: CASSRQGNYGYTF.

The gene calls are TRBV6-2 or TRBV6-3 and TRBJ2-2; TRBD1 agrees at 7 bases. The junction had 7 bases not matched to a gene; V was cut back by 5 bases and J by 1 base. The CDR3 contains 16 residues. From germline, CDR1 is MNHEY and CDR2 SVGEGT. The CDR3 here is CASSDLGQQNTGELFF. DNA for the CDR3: TGTGCCAGCAGTGACCTGGGACAGCAGAACACCGGGGAGCTGTTTTTT.

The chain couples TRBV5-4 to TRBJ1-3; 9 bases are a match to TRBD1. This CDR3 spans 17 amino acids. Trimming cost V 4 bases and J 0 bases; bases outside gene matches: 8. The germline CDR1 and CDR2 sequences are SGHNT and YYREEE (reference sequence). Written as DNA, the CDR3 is TGTGCCAGCAGCGAAAACGGACAGGGGAGCTCTGGAAACACCATATATTTT. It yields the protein CASSENGQGSSGNTIYF. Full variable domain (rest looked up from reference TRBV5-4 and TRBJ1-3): ETGVTQSPTHLIKTRGQQVTLRCSSQSGHNTVSWYQQALGQGPQFIFQYYREEENGRGNFPPRFSGLQFPNYSSELNVNALELDDSALYLCASSENGQGSSGNTIYFGEGSWLTVV.

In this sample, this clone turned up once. The CDR3 region has the DNA TGCGCCAGCAGCCAGGGGACAGGGAAACGAACCGGGGAGCTGTTTTTT. It codes for CASSQGTGKRTGELFF. The chain couples TRBV4-1 to TRBJ2-2; 9 bases are a match to TRBD1. Germline CDR1 reads MGHRA; CDR2 reads YSYEKL. Trimming removed 3 bases from V and 5 bases from J; junction bases left unmatched: 7. This CDR3 region has 16 residues.

Written as DNA, the CDR3 is TGTGCCAGCAGCCACCTCACAGATACGCAGTATTTT. Protein sequence: CASSHLTDTQYF. The chain carries TRBV4-2 and TRBJ2-3; D is undetermined. V lost 3 bases to trimming and J lost 2 bases, with 3 bases between them. Germline V lookup: CDR1 LGHNA, CDR2 YNFKEQ. The CDR3 length is 12 residues.

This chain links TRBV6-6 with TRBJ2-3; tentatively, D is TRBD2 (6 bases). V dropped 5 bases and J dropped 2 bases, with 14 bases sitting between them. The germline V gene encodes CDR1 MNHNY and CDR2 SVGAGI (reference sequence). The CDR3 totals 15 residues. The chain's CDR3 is CASSLASPVTDTQYF. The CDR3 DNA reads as TGTGCCAGCAGTCTAGCGTCCCCGGTCACAGATACGCAGTATTTT.

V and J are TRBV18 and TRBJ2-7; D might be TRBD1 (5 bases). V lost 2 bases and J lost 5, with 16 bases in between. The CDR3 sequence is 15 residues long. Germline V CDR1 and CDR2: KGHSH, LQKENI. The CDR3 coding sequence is TGTGCCAGCTCACCATTAGGAACAGGAGAGCACGAGCAGTACTTC. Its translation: CASSPLGTGEHEQYF. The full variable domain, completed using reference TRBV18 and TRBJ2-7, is NAGVMQNPRHLVRRRGQEARLRCSPMKGHSHVYWYRQLPEEGLKFMVYLQKENIIDESGMPKERFSAEFPKEGPSILRIQQVVRGDSAAYFCASSPLGTGEHEQYFGPGTRLTVT.

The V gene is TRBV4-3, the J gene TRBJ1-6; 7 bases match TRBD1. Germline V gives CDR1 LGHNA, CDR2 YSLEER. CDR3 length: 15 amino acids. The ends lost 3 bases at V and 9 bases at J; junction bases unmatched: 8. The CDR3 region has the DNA TGCGCCAGCAGCCAGGCCAGGGGGTTGGTTTCACCCCTCCACTTT. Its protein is CASSQARGLVSPLHF.

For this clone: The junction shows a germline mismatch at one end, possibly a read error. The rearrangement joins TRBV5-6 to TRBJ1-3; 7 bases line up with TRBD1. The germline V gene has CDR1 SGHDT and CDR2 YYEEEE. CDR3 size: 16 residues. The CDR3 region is CASRVTGAGSGSTIYF. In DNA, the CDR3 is TGTGCCAGCAGGGTAACAGGGGCCGGCTCTGGAAGCACCATATATTTT.

In DNA, the CDR3 is TGTGCCAGCAGCAAGGGGCGGGGGGGGCCTGAAGAGACCCAGTACTTC. This translates into CASSKGRGGPEETQYF. The chain combines TRBV5-8 with TRBJ2-5; TRBD2 agrees at 9 bases. With V trimmed by 4 bases and J by 3 bases, 10 bases remained unmatched. Per germline, CDR1 SGHTS and CDR2 YDEGEE. CDR3 length equals 16 residues.

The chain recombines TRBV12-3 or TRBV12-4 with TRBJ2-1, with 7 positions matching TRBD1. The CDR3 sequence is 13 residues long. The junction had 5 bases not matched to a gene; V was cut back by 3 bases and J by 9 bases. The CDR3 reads CASSFAGGGEQFF. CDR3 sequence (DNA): TGTGCCAGCAGTTTTGCAGGGGGTGGTGAGCAGTTCTTC.

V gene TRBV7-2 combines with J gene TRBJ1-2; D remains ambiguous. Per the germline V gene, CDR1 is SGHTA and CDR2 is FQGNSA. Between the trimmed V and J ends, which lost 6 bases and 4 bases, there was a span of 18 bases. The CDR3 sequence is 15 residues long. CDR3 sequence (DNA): TGTGCCAGCAGAGATGACGGAGCCTCGGGCTATGGCTACACCTTC. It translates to CASRDDGASGYGYTF.

The CDR3 DNA follows: TGTGCCAGCAGCGTAGGTAATGTGGGGGGCCAAGAGACCCAGTACTTC. It encodes CASSVGNVGGQETQYF. This chain links TRBV9 with TRBJ2-5; tentatively, D is TRBD2 (6 bases). This CDR3 region has 16 residues. The V gene's germline CDR1 is SGDLS and CDR2 YYNGEE. The V end lost 0 bases, the J end lost 1 base, and 13 bases lay between the germline ends. The full variable domain, with the rest looked up from reference TRBV9 and TRBJ2-5, is DSGVTQTPKHLITATGQRVTLRCSPRSGDLSVYWYQQSLDQGLQFLIQYYNGEERAKGNILERFSAQQFPDLHSELNLSSLELGDSALYFCASSVGNVGGQETQYFGPGTRLLVL.

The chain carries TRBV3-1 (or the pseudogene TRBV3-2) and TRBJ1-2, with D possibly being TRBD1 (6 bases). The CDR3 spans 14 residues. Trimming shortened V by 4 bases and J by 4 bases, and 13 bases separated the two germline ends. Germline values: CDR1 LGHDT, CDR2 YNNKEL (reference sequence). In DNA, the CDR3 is TGTGCCAGCAGCCCCAGGGGTGACGGCTATGGCTACACCTTC. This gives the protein CASSPRGDGYGYTF.

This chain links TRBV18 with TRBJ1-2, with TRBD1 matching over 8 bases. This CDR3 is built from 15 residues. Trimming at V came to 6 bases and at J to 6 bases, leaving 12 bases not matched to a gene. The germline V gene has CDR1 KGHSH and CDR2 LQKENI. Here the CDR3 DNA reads TGTGCCAGCTCCTTGACGATTGGACAGGGTAATGGCTACACCTTC. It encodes CASSLTIGQGNGYTF.

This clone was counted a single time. CDR3 in amino acids: CASSGLNRGGEKLFF. The CDR3 region has the DNA TGTGCCAGCAGCGGCCTAAACAGGGGGGGAGAAAAACTGTTTTTT. The chain employs TRBV6-5 and TRBJ1-4, with TRBD1 identical over 8 bases. This CDR3 is 15 amino acids long. V gave up 6 bases and J gave up 8 bases; unmatched junction bases: 11. Germline V gene sequence: CDR1 MNHEY, CDR2 SVGAGI.

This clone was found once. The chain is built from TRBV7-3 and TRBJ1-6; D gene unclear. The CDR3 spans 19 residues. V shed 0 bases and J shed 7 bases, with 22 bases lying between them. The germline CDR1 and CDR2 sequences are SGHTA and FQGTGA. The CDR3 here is CASSLTPKYSHGANSPLHF. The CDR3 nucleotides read TGTGCCAGCAGCTTAACGCCCAAATATAGCCACGGAGCGAATTCACCCCTCCACTTT.

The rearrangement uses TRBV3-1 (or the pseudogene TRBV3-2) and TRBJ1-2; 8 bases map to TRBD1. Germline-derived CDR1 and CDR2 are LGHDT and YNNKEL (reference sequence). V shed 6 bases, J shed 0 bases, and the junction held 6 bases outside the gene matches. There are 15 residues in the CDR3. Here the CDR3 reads CASSKQGVPNYGYTF. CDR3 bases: TGTGCCAGCAGTAAACAGGGGGTACCTAACTATGGCTACACCTTC.

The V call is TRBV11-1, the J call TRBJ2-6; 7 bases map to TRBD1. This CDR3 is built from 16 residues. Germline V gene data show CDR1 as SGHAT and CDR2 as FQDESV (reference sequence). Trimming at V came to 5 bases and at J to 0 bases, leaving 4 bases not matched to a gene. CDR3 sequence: CASSHGTASGANVLTF. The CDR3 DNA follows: TGTGCCAGCAGCCACGGGACAGCCTCTGGGGCCAACGTCCTGACTTTC.

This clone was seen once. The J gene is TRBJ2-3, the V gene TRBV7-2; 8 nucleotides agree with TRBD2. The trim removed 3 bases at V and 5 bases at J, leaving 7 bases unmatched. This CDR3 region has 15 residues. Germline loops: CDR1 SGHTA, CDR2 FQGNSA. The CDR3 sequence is CASSFKRGWEDTQYF. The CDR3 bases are TGTGCCAGCAGCTTCAAGCGGGGGTGGGAAGATACGCAGTATTTT. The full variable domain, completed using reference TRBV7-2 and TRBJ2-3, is GAGVSQSPSNKVTEKGKDVELRCDPISGHTALYWYRQSLGQGLEFLIYFQGNSAPDKSGLPSDRFSAERTGGSVSTLTIQRTQQEDSAVYLCASSFKRGWEDTQYFGPGTRLTVL.

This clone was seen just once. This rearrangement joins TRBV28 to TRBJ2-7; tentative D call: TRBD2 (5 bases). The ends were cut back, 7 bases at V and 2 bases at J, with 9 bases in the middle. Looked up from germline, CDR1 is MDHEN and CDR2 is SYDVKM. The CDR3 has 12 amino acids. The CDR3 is CASIGKTYEQYF. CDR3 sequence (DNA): TGTGCCAGCATCGGGAAGACCTACGAGCAGTACTTC.